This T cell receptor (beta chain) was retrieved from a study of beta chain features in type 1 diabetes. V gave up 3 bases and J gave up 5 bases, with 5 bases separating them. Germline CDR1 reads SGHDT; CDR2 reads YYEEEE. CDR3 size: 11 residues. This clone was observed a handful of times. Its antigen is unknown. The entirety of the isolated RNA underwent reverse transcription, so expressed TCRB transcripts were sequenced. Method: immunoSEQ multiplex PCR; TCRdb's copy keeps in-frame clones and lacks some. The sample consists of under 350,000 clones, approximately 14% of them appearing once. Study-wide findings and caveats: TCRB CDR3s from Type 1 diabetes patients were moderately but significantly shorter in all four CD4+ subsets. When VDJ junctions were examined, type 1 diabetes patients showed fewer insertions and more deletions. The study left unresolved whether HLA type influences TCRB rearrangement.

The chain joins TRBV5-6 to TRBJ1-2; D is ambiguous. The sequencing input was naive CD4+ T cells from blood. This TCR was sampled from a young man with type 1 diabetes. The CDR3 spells CASSSQYGYTF. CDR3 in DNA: TGTGCCAGCAGCTCACAGTATGGCTACACCTTC.